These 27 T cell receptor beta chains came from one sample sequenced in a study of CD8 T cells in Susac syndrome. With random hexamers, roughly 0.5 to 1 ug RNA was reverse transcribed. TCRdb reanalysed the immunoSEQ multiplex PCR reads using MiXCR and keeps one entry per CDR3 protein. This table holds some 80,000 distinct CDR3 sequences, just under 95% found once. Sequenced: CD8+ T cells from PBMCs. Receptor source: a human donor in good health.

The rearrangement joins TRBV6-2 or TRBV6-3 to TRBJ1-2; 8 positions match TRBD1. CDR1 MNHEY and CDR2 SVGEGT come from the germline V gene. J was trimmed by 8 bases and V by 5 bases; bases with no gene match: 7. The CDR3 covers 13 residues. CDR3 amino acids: CASSPQGAGGYTF. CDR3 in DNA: TGTGCCAGCAGTCCCCAGGGGGCAGGAGGCTACACCTTC.

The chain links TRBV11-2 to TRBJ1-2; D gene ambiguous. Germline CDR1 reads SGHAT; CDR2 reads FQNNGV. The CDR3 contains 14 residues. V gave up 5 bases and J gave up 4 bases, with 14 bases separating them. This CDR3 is CASSATDPSYGYTF. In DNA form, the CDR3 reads TGTGCCAGCAGCGCAACCGACCCGTCCTATGGCTACACCTTC.

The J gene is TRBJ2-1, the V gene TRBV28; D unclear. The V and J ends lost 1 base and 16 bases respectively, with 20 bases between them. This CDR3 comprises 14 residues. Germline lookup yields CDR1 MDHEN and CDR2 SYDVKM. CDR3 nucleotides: TGTGCCAGCAGTTTATATGGGCGGACCCGAGTTTCTTTCTTC. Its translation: CASSLYGRTRVSFF.

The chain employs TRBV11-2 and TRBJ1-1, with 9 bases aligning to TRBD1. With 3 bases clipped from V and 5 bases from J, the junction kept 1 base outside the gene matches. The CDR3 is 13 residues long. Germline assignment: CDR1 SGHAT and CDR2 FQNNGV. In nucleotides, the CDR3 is TGTGCCAGCAGCTTGACAGGGGGTACTGAAGCTTTCTTT. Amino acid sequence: CASSLTGGTEAFF. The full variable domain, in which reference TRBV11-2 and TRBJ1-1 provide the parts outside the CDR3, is EAGVAQSPRYKIIEKRQSVAFWCNPISGHATLYWYQQILGQGPKLLIQFQNNGVVDDSQLPKDRFSAERLKGVDSTLKIQPAKLEDSAVYLCASSLTGGTEAFFGQGTRLTVV.

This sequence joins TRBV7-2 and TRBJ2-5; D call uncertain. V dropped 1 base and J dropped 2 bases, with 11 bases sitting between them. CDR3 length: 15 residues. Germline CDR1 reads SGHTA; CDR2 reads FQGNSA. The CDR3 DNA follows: TGTGCCAGCAGCTTAGGAGGCAGTCCTCAAGAGACCCAGTACTTC. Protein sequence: CASSLGGSPQETQYF.

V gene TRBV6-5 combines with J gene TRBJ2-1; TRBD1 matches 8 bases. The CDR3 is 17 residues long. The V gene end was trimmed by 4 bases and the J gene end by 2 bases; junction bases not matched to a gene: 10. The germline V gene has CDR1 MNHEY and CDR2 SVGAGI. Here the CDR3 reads CASSLGQALSAYNEQFF. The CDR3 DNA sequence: TGTGCCAGCAGTTTGGGACAGGCATTGTCTGCCTACAATGAGCAGTTCTTC.

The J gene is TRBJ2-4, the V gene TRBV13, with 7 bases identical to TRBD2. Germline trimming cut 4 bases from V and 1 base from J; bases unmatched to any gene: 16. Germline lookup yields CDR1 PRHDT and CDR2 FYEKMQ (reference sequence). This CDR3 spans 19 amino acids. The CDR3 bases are TGTGCCAGCAGCTCCCGGGACGGAACGCGAGCGGGGGCCAAAAACATTCAGTACTTC. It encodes CASSSRDGTRAGAKNIQYF.

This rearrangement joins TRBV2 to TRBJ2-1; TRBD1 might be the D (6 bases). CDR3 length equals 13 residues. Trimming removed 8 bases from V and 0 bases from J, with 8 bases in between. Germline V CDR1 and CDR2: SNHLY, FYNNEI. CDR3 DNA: TGTGCCAGCCAGGGGTCCTCCTACAATGAGCAGTTCTTC. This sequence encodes CASQGSSYNEQFF.

CDR3 bases: TGTGCCAGCAGCCCCGGGAGGAGGGAGCAGTACGTC. Its protein is CASSPGRREQYV. The chain uses TRBV7-9 and TRBJ2-7; 7 bases line up with TRBD2. This CDR3 region has 12 residues. Germline V gene data show CDR1 as SEHNR and CDR2 as FQNEAQ (reference sequence). V trimming: 5 bases; J trimming: 7 bases; junction bases outside the gene matches: 5.

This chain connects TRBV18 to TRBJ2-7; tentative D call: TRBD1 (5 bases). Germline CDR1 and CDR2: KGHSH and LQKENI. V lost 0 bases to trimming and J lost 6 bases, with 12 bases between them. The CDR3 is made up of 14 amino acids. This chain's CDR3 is CASSPPLGQSEQYF. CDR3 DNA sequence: TGTGCCAGCTCACCACCGTTGGGGCAGAGCGAGCAGTACTTC.

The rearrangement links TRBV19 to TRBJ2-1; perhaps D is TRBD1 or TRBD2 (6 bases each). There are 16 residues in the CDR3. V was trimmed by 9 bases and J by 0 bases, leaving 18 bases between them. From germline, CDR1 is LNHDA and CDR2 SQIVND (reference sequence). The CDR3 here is CASQDEGGSSYNEQFF. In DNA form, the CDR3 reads TGTGCCAGCCAGGACGAGGGGGGAAGCTCCTACAATGAGCAGTTCTTC.

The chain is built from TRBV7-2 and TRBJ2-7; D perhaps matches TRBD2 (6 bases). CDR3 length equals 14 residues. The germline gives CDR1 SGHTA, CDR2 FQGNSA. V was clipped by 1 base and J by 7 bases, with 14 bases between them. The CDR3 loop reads CASSLGGLLREQYF. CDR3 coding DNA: TGTGCCAGCAGCTTAGGTGGACTACTTCGGGAGCAGTACTTC.

The CDR3 region has the DNA TGTGCCAGCAGTCCAGGTGGGACAGGGGTTAGACCCCTCCACTTT. Its protein is CASSPGGTGVRPLHF. The chain recombines TRBV27 with TRBJ1-6; 10 bases are a match to TRBD1. In germline, CDR1 is MNHEY, CDR2 SMNVEV (reference sequence). The CDR3 runs 15 residues. Losses at the gene ends were 5 bases for V and 12 bases for J; bases not matched to a gene: 10.

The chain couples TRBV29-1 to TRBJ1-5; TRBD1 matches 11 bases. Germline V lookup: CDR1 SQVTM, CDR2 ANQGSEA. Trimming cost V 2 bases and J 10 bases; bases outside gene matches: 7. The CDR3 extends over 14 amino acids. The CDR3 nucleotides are TGCAGCGTTGAAACGGGACAGGGGGGAGGACCCCAGCATTTT. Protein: CSVETGQGGGPQHF. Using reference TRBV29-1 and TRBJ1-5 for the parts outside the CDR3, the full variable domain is SAVISQKPSRDICQRGTSLTIQCQVDSQVTMMFWYRQQPGQSLTLIATANQGSEATYESGFVIDKFPISRPNLTFSTLTVSNMSPEDSSIYLCSVETGQGGGPQHFGDGTRLSIL.

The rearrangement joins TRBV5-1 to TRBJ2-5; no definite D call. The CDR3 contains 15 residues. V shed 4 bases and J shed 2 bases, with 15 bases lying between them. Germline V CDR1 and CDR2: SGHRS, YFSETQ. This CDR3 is CASSPGKGQQETQYF. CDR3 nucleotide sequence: TGCGCCAGCAGCCCTGGGAAGGGCCAGCAAGAGACCCAGTACTTC.

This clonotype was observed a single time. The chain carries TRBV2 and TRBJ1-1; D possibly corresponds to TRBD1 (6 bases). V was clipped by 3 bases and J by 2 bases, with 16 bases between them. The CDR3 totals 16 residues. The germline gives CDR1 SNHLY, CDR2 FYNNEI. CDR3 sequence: CASSELAGGGNTEAFF. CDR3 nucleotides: TGTGCCAGCAGTGAGCTCGCGGGGGGCGGTAACACTGAAGCTTTCTTT.

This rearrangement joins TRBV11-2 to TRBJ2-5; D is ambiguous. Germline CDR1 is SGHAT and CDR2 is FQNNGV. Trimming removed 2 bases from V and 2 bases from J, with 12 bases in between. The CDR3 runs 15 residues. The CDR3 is CASSLFFRQQETQYF. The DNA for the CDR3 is TGTGCCAGCAGCTTATTCTTCCGGCAGCAAGAGACCCAGTACTTC. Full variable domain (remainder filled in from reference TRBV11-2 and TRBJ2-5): EAGVAQSPRYKIIEKRQSVAFWCNPISGHATLYWYQQILGQGPKLLIQFQNNGVVDDSQLPKDRFSAERLKGVDSTLKIQPAKLEDSAVYLCASSLFFRQQETQYFGPGTRLLVL.

CDR3 nucleotides: TGTGCCACCCTCAGGGGAGGCGAAGGCTACACCTTC. This codes for CATLRGGEGYTF. The chain carries TRBV27 and TRBJ1-2, with a possible D match to TRBD1 (6 bases). Per germline, CDR1 MNHEY and CDR2 SMNVEV (reference sequence). Deletions cut 10 bases from V and 8 bases from J, with 17 bases between. The CDR3 is made up of 12 amino acids.

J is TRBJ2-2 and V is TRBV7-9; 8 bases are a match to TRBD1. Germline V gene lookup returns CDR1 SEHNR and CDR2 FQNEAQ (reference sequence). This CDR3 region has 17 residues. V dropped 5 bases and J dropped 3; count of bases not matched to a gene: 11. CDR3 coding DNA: TGTGCCAGCAGCCCCGGGGCAGGGGGCTGGGACACCGGGGAGCTGTTTTTT. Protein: CASSPGAGGWDTGELFF.

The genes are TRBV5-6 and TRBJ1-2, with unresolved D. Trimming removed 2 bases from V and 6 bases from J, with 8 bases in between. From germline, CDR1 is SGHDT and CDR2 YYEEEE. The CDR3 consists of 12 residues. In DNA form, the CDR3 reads TGTGCCAGCAGCTTTCAAGTGAATGGCTACACCTTC. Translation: CASSFQVNGYTF.

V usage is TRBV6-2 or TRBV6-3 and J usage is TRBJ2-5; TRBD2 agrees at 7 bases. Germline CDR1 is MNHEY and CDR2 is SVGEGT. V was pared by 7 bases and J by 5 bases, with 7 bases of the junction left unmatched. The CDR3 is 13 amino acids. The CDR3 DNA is TGTGCCAGCACCTATCGGGGGGTGGAGACCCAGTACTTC. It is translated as CASTYRGVETQYF.

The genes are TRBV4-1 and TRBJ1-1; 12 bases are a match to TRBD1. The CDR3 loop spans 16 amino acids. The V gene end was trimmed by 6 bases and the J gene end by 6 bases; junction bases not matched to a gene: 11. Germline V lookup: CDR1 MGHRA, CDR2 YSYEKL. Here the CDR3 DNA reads TGCGCCAGCAGGCCAGGGACAGGGGGCGAAGAGTCTGAAGCTTTCTTT. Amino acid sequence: CASRPGTGGEESEAFF.

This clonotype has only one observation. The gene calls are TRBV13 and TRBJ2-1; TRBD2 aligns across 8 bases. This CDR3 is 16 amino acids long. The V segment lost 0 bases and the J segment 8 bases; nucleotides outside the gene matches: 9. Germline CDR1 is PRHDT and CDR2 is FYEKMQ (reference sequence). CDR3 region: CASSLGASGLEDEQFF. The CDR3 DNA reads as TGTGCCAGCAGCTTAGGGGCTAGCGGGCTAGAAGATGAGCAGTTCTTC.

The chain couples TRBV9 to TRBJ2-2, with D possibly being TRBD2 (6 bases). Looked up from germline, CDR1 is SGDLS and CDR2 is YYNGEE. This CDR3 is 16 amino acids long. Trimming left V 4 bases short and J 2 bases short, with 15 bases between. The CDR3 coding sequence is TGTGCCAGCAGCACCGGCCTAGCGTCAAACACCGGGGAGCTGTTTTTT. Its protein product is CASSTGLASNTGELFF.

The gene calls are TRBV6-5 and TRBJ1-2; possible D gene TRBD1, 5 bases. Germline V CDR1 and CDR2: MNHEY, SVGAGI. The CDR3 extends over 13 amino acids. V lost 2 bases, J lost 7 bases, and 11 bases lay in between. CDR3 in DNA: TGTGCCAGCAGTTACGGCAGGGTGCGTGGCTACACCTTC. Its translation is CASSYGRVRGYTF.

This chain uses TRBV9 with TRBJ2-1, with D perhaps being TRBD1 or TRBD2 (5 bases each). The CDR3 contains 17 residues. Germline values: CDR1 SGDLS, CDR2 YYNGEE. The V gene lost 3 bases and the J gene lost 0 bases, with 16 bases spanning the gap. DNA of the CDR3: TGTGCCAGCAGCGCCCCCGGGACGGAGAGCTCCTACAATGAGCAGTTCTTC. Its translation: CASSAPGTESSYNEQFF.

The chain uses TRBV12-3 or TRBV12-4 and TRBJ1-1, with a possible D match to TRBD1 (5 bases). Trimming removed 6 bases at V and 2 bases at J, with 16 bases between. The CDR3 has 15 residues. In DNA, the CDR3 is TGTGCCAGCAGCGCTAAAGGAGGGGCAAACACTGAAGCTTTCTTT. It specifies CASSAKGGANTEAFF.